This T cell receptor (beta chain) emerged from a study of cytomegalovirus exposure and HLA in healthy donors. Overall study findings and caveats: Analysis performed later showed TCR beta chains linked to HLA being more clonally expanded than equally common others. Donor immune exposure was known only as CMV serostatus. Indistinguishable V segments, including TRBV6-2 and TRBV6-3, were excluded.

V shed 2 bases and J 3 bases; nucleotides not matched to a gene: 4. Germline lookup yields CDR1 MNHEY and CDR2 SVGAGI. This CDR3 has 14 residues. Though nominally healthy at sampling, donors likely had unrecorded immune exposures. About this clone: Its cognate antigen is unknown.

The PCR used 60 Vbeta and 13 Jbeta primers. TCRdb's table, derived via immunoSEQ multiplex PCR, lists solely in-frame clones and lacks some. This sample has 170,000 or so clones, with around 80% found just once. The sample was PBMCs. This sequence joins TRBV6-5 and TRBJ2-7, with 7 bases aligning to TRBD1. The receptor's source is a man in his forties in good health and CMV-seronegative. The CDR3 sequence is CASSYEDRDYEQYF. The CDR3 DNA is TGTGCCAGCAGTTACGAAGACAGGGACTACGAGCAGTACTTC.